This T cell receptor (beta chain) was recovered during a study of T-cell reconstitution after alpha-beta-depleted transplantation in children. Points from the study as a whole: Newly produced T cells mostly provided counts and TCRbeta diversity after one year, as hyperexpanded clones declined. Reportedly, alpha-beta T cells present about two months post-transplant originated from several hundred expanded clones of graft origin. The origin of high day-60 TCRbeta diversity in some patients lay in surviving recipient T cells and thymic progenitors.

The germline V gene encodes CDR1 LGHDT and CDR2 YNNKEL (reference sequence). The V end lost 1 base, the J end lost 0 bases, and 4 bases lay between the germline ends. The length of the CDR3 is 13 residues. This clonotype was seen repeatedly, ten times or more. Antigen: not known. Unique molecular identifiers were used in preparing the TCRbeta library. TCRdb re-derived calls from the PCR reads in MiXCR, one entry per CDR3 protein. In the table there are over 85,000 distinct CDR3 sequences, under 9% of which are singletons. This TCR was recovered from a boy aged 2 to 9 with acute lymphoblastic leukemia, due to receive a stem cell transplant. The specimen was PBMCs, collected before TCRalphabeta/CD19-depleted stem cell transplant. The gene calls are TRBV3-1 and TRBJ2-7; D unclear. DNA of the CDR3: TGTGCCAGCAGCCAAGTAATCTCCTACGAGCAGTACTTC. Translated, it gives CASSQVISYEQYF.